In its sample, the clone carrying this T cell receptor (beta chain) was seen a few times. V was trimmed by 7 bases and J by 16 bases, leaving 20 bases between them. CDR3 length equals 11 residues. Germline assignment: CDR1 SQVTM and CDR2 ANQGSEA. The data were taken from a study of CD8+ T cells in alopecia areata. Isolated RNA was reverse transcribed into cDNA used as the sequencing template. The protocol was immunoSEQ multiplex PCR, while the TCRdb copy is restricted to in-frame clones and leaves out a portion. The data hold 150,000 to 200,000 clones, with roughly 60% observed a single time. This sequence originates from a human donor in good health. This chain joins TRBV29-1 and TRBJ2-1; no definite D call. The sequenced material came from CD4+ T cells sorted from blood. The CDR3 loop is CSGIWGLGFFF. For the CDR3, the DNA is TGCAGCGGAATTTGGGGATTAGGGTTTTTCTTC.